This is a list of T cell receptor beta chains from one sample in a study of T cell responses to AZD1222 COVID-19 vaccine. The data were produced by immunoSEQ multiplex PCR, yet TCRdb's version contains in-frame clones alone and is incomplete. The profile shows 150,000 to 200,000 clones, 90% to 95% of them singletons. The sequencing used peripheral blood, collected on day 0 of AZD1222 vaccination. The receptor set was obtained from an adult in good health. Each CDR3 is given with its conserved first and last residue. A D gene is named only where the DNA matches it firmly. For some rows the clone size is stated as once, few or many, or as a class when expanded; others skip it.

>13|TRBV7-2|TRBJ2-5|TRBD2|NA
TGTGCCAGCAGCACTAGCGGGGAAGAGACCCAGTACTTC
CASSTSGEETQYF
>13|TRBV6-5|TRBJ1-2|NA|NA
TGTGCCAGCAGTTACTCGTCAAACTATGGCTACACCTTC
CASSYSSNYGYTF
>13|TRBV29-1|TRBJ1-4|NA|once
TGCAGCGTTGGGGGGGCGTGGAATGAAAAACTGTTTTTT
CSVGGAWNEKLFF
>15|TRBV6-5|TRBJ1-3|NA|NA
TGTGCCAGCAGTTACAGCTGGACATCTGGAAACACCATATATTTT
CASSYSWTSGNTIYF
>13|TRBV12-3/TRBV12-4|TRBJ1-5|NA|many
TGTGCCAGCGGTACAGGGCCCTGGTATCCCCAGCATTTT
CASGTGPWYPQHF
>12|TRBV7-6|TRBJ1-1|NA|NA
TGTGCCAGCAGCCCCGAGAGGACTGAAGCTTTCTTT
CASSPERTEAFF
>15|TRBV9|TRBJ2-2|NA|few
TGTGCCAGCAGCGTGACAGTCGGAAACACCGGGGAGCTGTTTTTT
CASSVTVGNTGELFF
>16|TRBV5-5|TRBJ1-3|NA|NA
TGTGCCAGCAGCTTGGGTGTGGCCATTGGCCGAAACACCATATATTTT
CASSLGVAIGRNTIYF
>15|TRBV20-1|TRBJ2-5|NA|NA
TGCAGTGCTAGTCCCCCCGGGGGGCTTCGGGAGACCCAGTACTTC
CSASPPGGLRETQYF
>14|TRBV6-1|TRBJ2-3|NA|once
TGTGCCAGCAGTGAGGGGGCGTTGTCAGATACGCAGTATTTT
CASSEGALSDTQYF
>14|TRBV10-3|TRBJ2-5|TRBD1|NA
TGTGCCATCAGTGAAGACAGGGACCAAGAGACCCAGTACTTC
CAISEDRDQETQYF
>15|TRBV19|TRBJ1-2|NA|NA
TGTGCCAGTAGCATAAACAGGGACTCGAACTATGGCTACACCTTC
CASSINRDSNYGYTF
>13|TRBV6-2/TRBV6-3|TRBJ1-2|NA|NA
TGTGCCAGCAGTTACGTGGTAATCGGTGGCTACACCTTC
CASSYVVIGGYTF
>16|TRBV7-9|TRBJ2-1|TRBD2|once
TGTGCCAGCAGCGGAGTACTAGCGGGGGGGCCGGCGGAGCAGTTCTTC
CASSGVLAGGPAEQFF
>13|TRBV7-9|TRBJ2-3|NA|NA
TGTGCCAGCAGCTTAGACGGGGTAGATACGCAGTATTTT
CASSLDGVDTQYF
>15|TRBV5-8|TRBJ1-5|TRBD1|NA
TGTGCCAGCGGGCTACAGGGGGCGAGCAATCAGCCCCAGCATTTT
CASGLQGASNQPQHF
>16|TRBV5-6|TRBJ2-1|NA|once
TGTGCCAGCAGCTTGAAGGTGAGGGGGGATTACAATGAGCAGTTCTTC
CASSLKVRGDYNEQFF
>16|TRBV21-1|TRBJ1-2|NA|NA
TGTGCCAGCAGCAGCAAATCGGGACCGTCTAACTATGGCTACACCTTC
CASSSKSGPSNYGYTF
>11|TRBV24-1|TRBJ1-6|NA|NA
TGTGCCACCAGTGATGCGGTACTTCTCCACTTT
CATSDAVLLHF
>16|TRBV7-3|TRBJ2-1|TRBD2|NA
TGTGCCAGCAGCCCGTCTGGGACTAGCGGCCGCTCGGGGCAGTTCTTC
CASSPSGTSGRSGQFF
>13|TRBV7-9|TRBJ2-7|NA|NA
TGTGCCAGCAGCTTAGAAACATACTACGAGCAGTACTTC
CASSLETYYEQYF
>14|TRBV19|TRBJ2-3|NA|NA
TGTGCCAGTAGTAAGATCCAGCGGGCAGATACGCAGTATTTT
CASSKIQRADTQYF
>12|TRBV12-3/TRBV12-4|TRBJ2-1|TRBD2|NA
TGTGCCAGCTTCTTGGGGGGACTAGGGCAGTTCTTC
CASFLGGLGQFF
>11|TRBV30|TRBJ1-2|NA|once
TGTGCCTGGGAGGAAAACTATGGCTACACCTTC
CAWEENYGYTF
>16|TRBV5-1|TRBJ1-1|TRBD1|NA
TGCGCCAGCAGCTCGGGACAGCCTACCGGTGGCACTGAAGCTTTCTTT
CASSSGQPTGGTEAFF
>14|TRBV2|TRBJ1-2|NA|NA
TGTGCCAGCAGTGCGGCAGGGATCGGGTATGGCTACACCTTC
CASSAAGIGYGYTF
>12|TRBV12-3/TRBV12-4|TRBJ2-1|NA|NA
TGTGCCAGCAGACTATGGGCGAATGAGCAGTTCTTC
CASRLWANEQFF
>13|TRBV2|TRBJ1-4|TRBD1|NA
TGTGCCAGCAGCGGGGGACAGGGCGTTGTTGTGTTTTTT
CASSGGQGVVVFF
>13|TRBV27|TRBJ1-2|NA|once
TGTGCCAGCAGTTTGTCAGGAATCTATGGCTACACCTTC
CASSLSGIYGYTF
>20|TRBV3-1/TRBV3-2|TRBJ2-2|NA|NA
TGTGCCAGCAGCCTGTCTTTTAGTATGTGGCGGGCGGGAAACACCGGGGAGCTGTTTTTT
CASSLSFSMWRAGNTGELFF
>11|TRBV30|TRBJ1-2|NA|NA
TGTGCCTGGAGTGGGGGGTATGGCTACACCTTC
CAWSGGYGYTF
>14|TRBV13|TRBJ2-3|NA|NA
TGTGCCAGCAGCTTGGACTCTCGGCCAGATACGCAGTATTTT
CASSLDSRPDTQYF
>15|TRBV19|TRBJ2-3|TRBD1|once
TGTGCCAGTAGTATACTGGACAGGGCGTCAGATACGCAGTATTTT
CASSILDRASDTQYF
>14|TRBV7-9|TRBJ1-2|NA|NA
TGTGCCAGCAGCCAAGAACGGACAGCCCCTGGCTACACCTTC
CASSQERTAPGYTF
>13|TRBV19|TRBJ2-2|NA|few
TGTGCCAGTAGCAATTGGAATGACGGGGAGCTGTTTTTT
CASSNWNDGELFF
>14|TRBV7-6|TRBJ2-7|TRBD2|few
TGTGCCAGCAGCTCCGGACTAGCGGGGTACGAGCAGTACTTC
CASSSGLAGYEQYF
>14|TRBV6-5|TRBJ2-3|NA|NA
TGTGCCAGCAGTTACTCGGGGACCACAGATACGCAGTATTTT
CASSYSGTTDTQYF
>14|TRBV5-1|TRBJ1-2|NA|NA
TGCGCCAGCTCTCAACCCGAGGGGGACTATGGCTACACCTTC
CASSQPEGDYGYTF
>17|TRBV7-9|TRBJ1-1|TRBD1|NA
TGTGCCAGCAGCCCTAACAGACAGGGCCCCGTGAACACTGAAGCTTTCTTT
CASSPNRQGPVNTEAFF
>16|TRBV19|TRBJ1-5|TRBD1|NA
TGTGCCAGTAGTATCCCCGGGACAGGGGGCCGACAGCCCCAGCATTTT
CASSIPGTGGRQPQHF
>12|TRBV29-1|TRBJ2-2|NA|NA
TGCAGCGTTGCTTCTAGCGCCGGGGAGCTGTTTTTT
CSVASSAGELFF
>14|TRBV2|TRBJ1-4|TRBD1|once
TGTGCCAGCCGGGGACAGGGAATGGCCCAAGAACTGTTTTTT
CASRGQGMAQELFF
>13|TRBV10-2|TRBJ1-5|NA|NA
TGCGCCAGCAGTTGGGGGGGAGAGCAGCCCCAGCATTTT
CASSWGGEQPQHF
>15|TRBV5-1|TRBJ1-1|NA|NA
TGCGCCAGCAGCTTTGTTGCAGAGTCAAACACTGAAGCTTTCTTT
CASSFVAESNTEAFF
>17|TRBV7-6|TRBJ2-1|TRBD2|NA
TGTGCCAGCAGTTTACTAGCGGGGGCGAGCTCCTACAATGAGCAGTTCTTC
CASSLLAGASSYNEQFF
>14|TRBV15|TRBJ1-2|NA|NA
TGTGCCACCAGCAGACGTACTGGGAACTATGGCTACACCTTC
CATSRRTGNYGYTF
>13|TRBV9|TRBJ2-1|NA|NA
TGTGCCAGCAGCGTAGCCCCGAGAAATGAGCAGTTCTTC
CASSVAPRNEQFF
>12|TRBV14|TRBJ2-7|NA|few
TGTGCCAGCAGCCACGGATCCTACGAGCAGTACTTC
CASSHGSYEQYF
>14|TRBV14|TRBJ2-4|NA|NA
TGTGCCAGCAGCCAAGAGAAAGCCAAAAACATTCAGTACTTC
CASSQEKAKNIQYF
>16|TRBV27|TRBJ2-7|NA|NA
TGTGCCAGCAGTTTAGGGGGGGCATCTTCCCCTTACGAGCAGTACTTC
CASSLGGASSPYEQYF
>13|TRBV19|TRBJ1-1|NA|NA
TGTGCCAGTAGTATCACCTTAGGCACTGAAGCTTTCTTT
CASSITLGTEAFF
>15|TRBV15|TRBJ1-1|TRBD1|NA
TGTGCCACCAGCAGAGTCCGACAGGGTTCAACTGAAGCTTTCTTT
CATSRVRQGSTEAFF
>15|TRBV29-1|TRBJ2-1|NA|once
TGCAGCGTTGAAGGTGGGGGAGGCTCCTACAATGAGCAGTTCTTC
CSVEGGGGSYNEQFF
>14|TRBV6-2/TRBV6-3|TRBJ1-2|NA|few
TGTGCCAGCAGTTACCTGGATGGCCTCTATGGCTACACCTTC
CASSYLDGLYGYTF
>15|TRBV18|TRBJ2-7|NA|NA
TGTGCCAGCTCACTCGAACTTGCGGGGACCTACGAGCAGTACTTC
CASSLELAGTYEQYF
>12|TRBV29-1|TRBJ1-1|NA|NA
TGCAGCGTTGAAGGGGGAAACACTGAAGCTTTCTTT
CSVEGGNTEAFF
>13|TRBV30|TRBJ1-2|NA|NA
TGTGCCTGGAGCCCTGGGGGGAACTATGGCTACACCTTC
CAWSPGGNYGYTF